The source of this T cell receptor (beta chain) is a study of CD8+ T cells in alopecia areata listed by TCRdb under 2018. At the level of the whole study: Treated patients were enrolled in an open-label pilot trial of oral tofacitinib at 5 to 10 mg twice daily for moderate-to-severe alopecia areata. Amplification of TCRbeta CDR3 regions was done by immunoSEQ multiplex PCR using 35 Vbeta forward primers and 13 Jbeta reverse primers. Clonality in the scalp was compared among normal scalp (n=4), patchy alopecia areata scalp (n=8), and alopecia totalis/universalis scalp (n=8). In both human patients and the C3H/HeJ mouse model, the study applied high-throughput TCRbeta sequencing to look at T cell clonal expansion in alopecia areata. Scalp tissue and sorted CD4+ and CD8+ peripheral blood T cells from patchy and totalis/universalis alopecia areata patients and from healthy controls were covered by human TCRbeta sequencing. The SALT score, which quantifies the percentage of affected scalp surface area, was used to measure disease severity in treated patients. RNA came from the PAXgene miRNA kit for fixed scalp, the miRNeasy kit for PBMCs, and the RNeasy kit for mouse skin. Tofacitinib was given for 6 to 18 months, followed by 6 months of follow-up off drug to assess delayed response and recurrence. Tofacitinib-treated patients had biopsies at baseline and at 4 and 24 weeks of treatment, with a later scalp biopsy in several patients.

Per the publication, the time point label means: roughly 27 days on oral tofacitinib. The meaning of the sample's treatment or condition label: oral pan-JAK inhibitor, 5-10 mg twice daily. Peripheral blood and lesional scalp punch biopsies were obtained from patients with alopecia areata. PBMCs were isolated by density centrifugation and stained for CD3, CD4 and CD8, and CD4+ and CD8+ T cells were sorted on a FACSAria. The library relied on the immunoSEQ multiplex PCR assay. RNA was extracted from all samples and reverse transcribed into cDNA as template for TCR sequencing. SuperScript III was used for first-strand cDNA synthesis, primed with a 2:1 mix of oligo-dT and random hexamers. A synthetic immune receptor repertoire was used to measure amplification bias, and any remaining bias was corrected computationally. Under the source paper's analysis protocol: After raw reads were preprocessed to remove errors, the CDR3 was defined following IMGT conventions as running from the conserved cysteine to phenylalanine. Clonality was computed by normalizing Shannon entropy by log2 of the number of productive unique TCRs and subtracting the result from 1. Whether each scalp clone was CD4 or CD8 was inferred by checking scalp TCRbeta sequences against the CD4 and CD8 repertoires from sorted blood. Drawn from immuneACCESS, this table holds only the in-frame rearrangements with V and J called that TCRdb kept. Clones are partly lost; checked studies trace under half to an unresolved V gene and leave the rest unexplained. That table is the source of V, J and clone size, and D and trimming were worked out from the DNA. The sample includes more than 90,000 clones, with about three fifths observed a single time. The ten largest clones capture around 30% of the sample.

Trimming removed 2 bases from V and 2 bases from J, leaving 3 bases between the germline ends. The CDR3 numbers 12 residues from cysteine through phenylalanine. CDR3 DNA is the only sequence kept; it has 36 bases, read in frame from the first base. Based on the germline V gene (reference sequence), the CDR1 and CDR2 sequences are MNHNY and SVGAGI. What the work shows at the level of the full study, not this receptor alone: Because the treated cohort was small and included a single nonresponder, larger studies are needed to assess links between baseline CD8+ expansion and response. Tofacitinib significantly decreased scalp clonality and the number of expanded CD8+ clones among the top 100 scalp clones. During tofacitinib treatment, many expanded lesional clones remained in scalp and blood, and this persistence may partly explain relapse after treatment is stopped. Shared TCR sequences between patients were less evident than in mice, which may be partly attributable to HLA diversity in the patient population. Compared with normal scalp, lesional scalp had higher clonality and more expanded CD8+ clones, particularly in alopecia totalis/universalis, a pattern that suggests antigenic drive. Scalp TCR repertoire analysis is complicated because resident alphabeta T cells in normal human skin are also sequenced, whereas mouse skin is dominated by gammadelta T cells.

To note about this clone: Its antigen remains undetermined. Base qualities are not recorded, but no much larger clone differs from it by a single base.

Sample: CD8+ T cells sorted from blood, taken at week 4, from a patient treated with tofacitinib. This chain joins TRBV6-6 to TRBJ2-5; the D gene remains uncertain. This TCR was recovered from a human donor with alopecia areata. The CDR3 reads as follows: CASSYAQETQYF. The nucleotides are TGTGCCAGCAGTTACGCACAAGAGACCCAGTACTTC.